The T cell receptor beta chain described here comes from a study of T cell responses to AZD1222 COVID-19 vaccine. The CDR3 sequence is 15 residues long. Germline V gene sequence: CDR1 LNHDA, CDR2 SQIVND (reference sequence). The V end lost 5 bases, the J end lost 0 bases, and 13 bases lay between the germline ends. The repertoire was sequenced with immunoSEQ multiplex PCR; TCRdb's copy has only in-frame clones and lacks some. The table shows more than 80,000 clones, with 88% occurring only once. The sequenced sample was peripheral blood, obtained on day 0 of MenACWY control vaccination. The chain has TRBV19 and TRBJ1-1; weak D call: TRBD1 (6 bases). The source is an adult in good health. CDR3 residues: CASSVTGAVNTEAFF. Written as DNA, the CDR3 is TGTGCCAGTAGTGTGACAGGAGCTGTGAACACTGAAGCTTTCTTT. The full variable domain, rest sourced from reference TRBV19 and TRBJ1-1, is DGGITQSPKYLFRKEGQNVTLSCEQNLNHDAMYWYRQDPGQGLRLIYYSQIVNDFQKGDIAEGYSVSREKKESFPLTVTSAQKNPTAFYLCASSVTGAVNTEAFFGQGTRLTVV.